These 26 T cell receptor beta chains were all obtained from the same sample, sequenced in a study of siplizumab effects on memory and regulatory T cells. Here immunoSEQ multiplex PCR was the method, and the copy in TCRdb shows in-frame clones only, minus some. The data show 90,000 to 95,000 clones, with 96% seen just once and roughly 0.031% held by the top ten. Source material: naive CD4+ T cells sorted from blood. The receptors stem from a human donor in good health.

The chain carries TRBV6-6 and TRBJ2-4; perhaps D is TRBD1 or TRBD2 (5 bases each). Deletions cut 0 bases from V and 8 bases from J, with 17 bases between. CDR1 and CDR2 from the germline V gene are MNHNY and SVGAGI (reference sequence). The length of the CDR3 is 16 residues. The CDR3 nucleotides are TGTGCCAGCAGTTACTCGAGGGGCAGGGCCAAGGACATTCAGTACTTC. Its protein product is CASSYSRGRAKDIQYF.

The chain couples TRBV15 to TRBJ2-7; 7 bases map to TRBD2. The CDR3 contains 13 residues. Looked up from germline, CDR1 is LNHNV and CDR2 is YYDKDF (reference sequence). V shed 11 bases and J 1 base; nucleotides not matched to a gene: 8. CDR3 protein: CAPVSGGSYEQYF. The CDR3 DNA sequence: TGTGCCCCGGTGTCGGGGGGTTCCTACGAGCAGTACTTC. Supplemented by reference TRBV15 and TRBJ2-7, the full variable domain reads DAMVIQNPRYQVTQFGKPVTLSCSQTLNHNVMYWYQQKSSQAPKLLFHYYDKDFNNEADTPDNFQSRRPNTSFCFLDIRSPGLGDTAMYLCAPVSGGSYEQYFGPGTRLTVT.

This chain connects TRBV23-1 to TRBJ1-2; TRBD1 matches at 8 bases. TRBV23-1 is marked as an open reading frame, function uncertain. With 0 bases clipped from V and 4 bases from J, the junction kept 1 base outside the gene matches. The CDR3 is 14 amino acids. The CDR3 sequence: CASSQSDRGYGYTF. CDR3 in DNA: TGCGCCAGCAGTCAATCAGACAGGGGCTATGGCTACACCTTC.

This chain connects TRBV30 to TRBJ2-7; the D gene is possibly TRBD2 (6 bases). The CDR3 is 13 amino acids. Trimming removed 6 bases at V and 0 bases at J, with 12 bases between. CDR1 is GTSNPN, CDR2 SVGIG, per germline (reference sequence). CDR3 residues: CACQGLLSYEQYF. The CDR3 DNA is TGTGCCTGCCAGGGACTCCTCTCCTACGAGCAGTACTTC.

In regard to this clone: Compared with germline, one end of the junction differs, possibly owing to a read error. The gene calls are TRBV28 and TRBJ1-5; 7 nucleotides line up with TRBD1. CDR1 MDHEN and CDR2 SYDVKM come from the germline V gene. There are 20 residues in the CDR3. This chain's CDR3 is CASSLYWPDLGTDSYQPRHF. The CDR3 DNA is TGTGCCAGCAGTTTATATTGGCCCGATCTCGGGACAGACTCCTATCAGCCCCGGCATTTT. The entire variable domain, with the rest obtained from reference TRBV28 and TRBJ1-5, is as follows: DVKVTQSSRYLVKRTGEKVFLECVQDMDHENMFWYRQDPGLGLRLIYFSYDVKMKEKGDIPEGYSVSREKKERFSLILESASTNQTSMYLCASSLYWPDLGTDSYQPRHFGDGTRLSIL.

The rearrangement joins TRBV5-1 to TRBJ2-7, with TRBD2 matching 7 bases. Germline V gives CDR1 SGHRS, CDR2 YFSETQ. CDR3 length: 14 amino acids. V was clipped by 5 bases and J by 6 bases; unmatched bases: 11. CDR3 region: CASSLGLVGSEQYF. CDR3 DNA: TGCGCCAGCAGTCTTGGACTAGTGGGTAGCGAGCAGTACTTC. Full variable domain (rest looked up from reference TRBV5-1 and TRBJ2-7): KAGVTQTPRYLIKTRGQQVTLSCSPISGHRSVSWYQQTPGQGLQFLFEYFSETQRNKGNFPGRFSGRQFSNSRSEMNVSTLELGDSALYLCASSLGLVGSEQYFGPGTRLTVT.

V gene TRBV7-2 combines with J gene TRBJ1-3, with D possibly TRBD1 on 6 matching bases. Trimming shortened V by 3 bases and J by 3 bases, and 9 bases separated the two germline ends. This CDR3 has 14 amino acids. Germline V gives CDR1 SGHTA, CDR2 FQGNSA. The CDR3 loop is CASSFTGNGNTIYF. DNA for the CDR3: TGTGCCAGCAGCTTTACAGGGAATGGAAACACCATATATTTT.

The CDR3 protein is CASTPWGAVTEAFF. CDR3 nucleotide sequence: TGTGCCAGCACCCCTTGGGGGGCAGTCACTGAAGCTTTCTTT. The chain uses TRBV5-5 and TRBJ1-1; D might be TRBD1 (6 bases). The CDR3 is 14 amino acids. V lost 6 bases and J 4 bases, leaving 16 bases between the germline ends. Germline V gives CDR1 SGHKS, CDR2 YYEKEE (reference sequence).

This chain connects TRBV19 to TRBJ1-1; 9 positions agree with TRBD1. This CDR3 has 17 amino acids. Looked up from germline, CDR1 is LNHDA and CDR2 is SQIVND (reference sequence). Trimming removed 3 bases from V and 3 bases from J; junction bases left unmatched: 11. The CDR3 sequence is CASSITGGPIKDTEAFF. The CDR3 nucleotides read TGTGCCAGTAGTATCACAGGGGGCCCGATTAAGGACACTGAAGCTTTCTTT.

A note on this clone: Other nucleotide sequences from this sample produce the same CDR3. The chain uses TRBV7-9 and TRBJ1-6; 9 bases align to TRBD1. This CDR3 has 14 residues. Trimming took 5 bases from V and 7 from J; bases not matched to a gene: 3. Looked up from germline, CDR1 is SEHNR and CDR2 is FQNEAQ (reference sequence). Here the CDR3 reads CASSDDRGNSPLHF. CDR3 bases: TGTGCCAGCAGCGATGACAGGGGGAATTCACCCCTCCACTTT.

The chain carries TRBV2 and TRBJ1-2, with 9 bases matching TRBD1. There are 13 residues in the CDR3. The trim removed 8 bases at V and 10 bases at J, leaving 11 bases unmatched. The germline V gene encodes CDR1 SNHLY and CDR2 FYNNEI. CDR3 in DNA: TGTGCCAGCGAACCGAACCGGGACAGGGACTACACCTTC. It codes for CASEPNRDRDYTF.

The genes are TRBV6-5 and TRBJ2-7, with 9 bases matching TRBD1. There are 15 residues in the CDR3. Germline CDR1 is MNHEY and CDR2 is SVGAGI. Unmatched junction bases numbered 9, after V lost 6 bases and J lost 3 bases. Written as DNA, the CDR3 is TGTGCCAGCAGCTCACCCCCGGGACAGGGCTACGAGCAGTACTTC. Its translation: CASSSPPGQGYEQYF.

The chain combines TRBV19 with TRBJ2-7; perhaps TRBD2 as D (6 bases). Per germline, CDR1 LNHDA and CDR2 SQIVND (reference sequence). This CDR3 has 15 residues. V dropped 1 base and J dropped 3 bases, with 13 bases sitting between them. CDR3 protein: CASSIVGDSVYEQYF. CDR3 coding DNA: TGTGCCAGTAGTATAGTTGGGGACTCGGTCTACGAGCAGTACTTC. Looking up the rest from reference TRBV19 and TRBJ2-7 gives the full variable domain: DGGITQSPKYLFRKEGQNVTLSCEQNLNHDAMYWYRQDPGQGLRLIYYSQIVNDFQKGDIAEGYSVSREKKESFPLTVTSAQKNPTAFYLCASSIVGDSVYEQYFGPGTRLTVT.

The rearrangement uses TRBV6-5 and TRBJ1-6; D remains ambiguous. The CDR3 is 13 residues long. Germline V gives CDR1 MNHEY, CDR2 SVGAGI. Trimming took off 8 bases at V and 0 bases at J, with 5 bases between the two ends. CDR3 DNA: TGTGCCAGCTGGAGCTCCTATAATTCACCCCTCCACTTT. Translated, it gives CASWSSYNSPLHF.

This clone was counted a single time. The V and J genes are TRBV9 and TRBJ2-1; no clear D. Looked up from germline, CDR1 is SGDLS and CDR2 is YYNGEE. V was pared by 2 bases and J by 4 bases, with 13 bases between. The length of the CDR3 is 15 residues. In DNA form, the CDR3 reads TGTGCCAGCAGCGTCTCGAGCGAGAATTACAATGAGCAGTTCTTC. Its translation is CASSVSSENYNEQFF.

This clone has only one observation. The chain recombines TRBV7-2 with TRBJ2-5, with a tentative D call TRBD2 (6 bases). Germline V CDR1 and CDR2: SGHTA, FQGNSA. CDR3 length: 14 residues. V was cut by 5 bases and J by 6 bases, with 16 bases left in between. In DNA form, the CDR3 reads TGTGCCAGCAGCCCTGGGGGAGGCGCGAAGACCCAGTACTTC. The encoded protein is CASSPGGGAKTQYF.

The chain uses TRBV9 and TRBJ2-1; TRBD1 might be the D (6 bases). This CDR3 contains 15 residues. Germline V gene sequence: CDR1 SGDLS, CDR2 YYNGEE. V gave up 3 bases and J gave up 0 bases, with 10 bases separating them. CDR3 sequence reads: CASSGGRNSYNEQFF. The CDR3 nucleotides are TGTGCCAGCAGCGGGGGGCGGAACTCCTACAATGAGCAGTTCTTC.

The rearrangement links TRBV5-1 to TRBJ2-7; 7 bases map to TRBD1. The CDR3 extends over 14 amino acids. Germline CDR1 and CDR2: SGHRS and YFSETQ. V lost 4 bases to trimming and J lost 0 bases; unmatched junction nucleotides: 4. The CDR3 DNA reads TGCGCCAGCAGCACCGGGACAGCCTCCTACGAGCAGTACTTC. Translation gives CASSTGTASYEQYF. Full variable domain (outside the CDR3, taken from reference TRBV5-1 and TRBJ2-7): KAGVTQTPRYLIKTRGQQVTLSCSPISGHRSVSWYQQTPGQGLQFLFEYFSETQRNKGNFPGRFSGRQFSNSRSEMNVSTLELGDSALYLCASSTGTASYEQYFGPGTRLTVT.

V usage is TRBV6-6 and J usage is TRBJ1-1; no definite D call. V gave up 6 bases and J gave up 5 bases, with 7 bases separating them. Germline-derived CDR1 and CDR2 are MNHNY and SVGAGI (reference sequence). The length of the CDR3 is 11 residues. As DNA, the CDR3 is TGTGCCAGCAGGCGGGATACTGAAGCTTTCTTT. It is translated as CASRRDTEAFF.

This rearrangement joins TRBV6-5 to TRBJ2-5; 8 bases match TRBD2. Germline loops: CDR1 MNHEY, CDR2 SVGAGI. The CDR3 runs 14 residues. After removal of 4 bases from V and 5 bases from J, the junction contained 6 bases not matched to a gene. The DNA of the CDR3 is TGTGCCAGCAGTTCCTGGACTAGCTTTGAGACCCAGTACTTC. It codes for CASSSWTSFETQYF.

The CDR3 coding sequence is TGTGCCAGCAGCTTAATCAGCGGGGGGAATTACAATGAGCAGTTCTTC. Translating it yields CASSLISGGNYNEQFF. This sequence joins TRBV7-3 and TRBJ2-1; TRBD2 agrees at 9 bases. This CDR3 contains 16 residues. Trimming cost V 1 base and J 4 bases; bases outside gene matches: 5. Germline values: CDR1 SGHTA, CDR2 FQGTGA.

The chain is built from TRBV19 and TRBJ1-4; no clear D gene. The V gene lost 6 bases and the J gene lost 3 bases, with 14 bases spanning the gap. Germline-derived CDR1 and CDR2 are LNHDA and SQIVND (reference sequence). The CDR3 length is 15 residues. CDR3 region: CASSLEKDPNEKLFF. The CDR3 coding sequence is TGTGCCAGTAGCCTGGAAAAAGACCCTAATGAAAAACTGTTTTTT.

This rearrangement joins TRBV9 to TRBJ2-3; 14 bases match TRBD2. V trimming: 3 bases; J trimming: 4 bases; junction bases outside the gene matches: 13. CDR1 and CDR2 from the germline V gene are SGDLS and YYNGEE. This CDR3 comprises 19 residues. The CDR3: CASSGGTSGGLGVSDTQYF. The DNA of the CDR3 is TGTGCCAGCAGCGGAGGGACTAGCGGGGGTCTGGGGGTGTCAGATACGCAGTATTTT. Complete variable domain (other parts from reference TRBV9 and TRBJ2-3): DSGVTQTPKHLITATGQRVTLRCSPRSGDLSVYWYQQSLDQGLQFLIQYYNGEERAKGNILERFSAQQFPDLHSELNLSSLELGDSALYFCASSGGTSGGLGVSDTQYFGPGTRLTVL.

The chain has TRBV10-1 and TRBJ2-6; the match to TRBD1 covers 12 bases. The junction had 3 bases not matched to a gene; V was cut back by 3 bases and J by 3 bases. Germline loops: CDR1 WNHNN, CDR2 SYGVQD (reference sequence). This CDR3 has 17 amino acids. As DNA, the CDR3 is TGCGCCAGCAGTGAAGGGACAGGGGGCCGTGGGGCCAACGTCCTGACTTTC. Amino acid sequence: CASSEGTGGRGANVLTF.

This clone was observed a single time. The chain uses TRBV30 and TRBJ2-1, with 13 bases aligning to TRBD2. Germline-derived CDR1 and CDR2 are GTSNPN and SVGIG (reference sequence). V shed 7 bases, J shed 9 bases, and the junction held 9 bases outside the gene matches. The CDR3 is made up of 14 amino acids. The CDR3 DNA is TGTGCCTCTACCGGACTAGCGGGGGCGACTGAGCAGTTCTTC. Translation: CASTGLAGATEQFF.

The V and J genes are TRBV5-4 and TRBJ2-7, with 7 bases that match TRBD2. Germline V gene lookup returns CDR1 SGHNT and CDR2 YYREEE (reference sequence). J was trimmed by 0 bases and V by 0 bases; bases with no gene match: 6. The CDR3 consists of 16 residues. Here the CDR3 reads CASSLATSPSSYEQYF. The CDR3 DNA is TGTGCCAGCAGCTTGGCGACTAGCCCGAGCTCCTACGAGCAGTACTTC.